These T cell receptor beta chains were read from a single sample in a study of identical twins. TCRdb re-analysed the 5' RACE reads in MiXCR, keeping a single row per CDR3 protein. The sample shows 650,000 to 750,000 distinct CDR3 sequences, approximately 22% of them seen only once. These records were also assigned to another study, of T cells expressing NK-cell markers.

Sequenced input: PBMCs. The receptor source for this set is a woman aged 18 to 35 in good health. Each CDR3 is given with its conserved first and last residue. D genes are given only for firm matches. A clone size is listed for some rows: how often the clone was seen (once, few, many), or a class if it is expanded.

j_call: TRBJ2-1; clone_size: -; d_call: -; v_call: TRBV3-1; cdr3_aa: CASSQDIGTSSYNEQFF; cdr3_nt: TGTGCCAGCAGCCAAGATATCGGGACGAGCTCCTACAATGAGCAGTTCTTC
j_call: TRBJ2-1; clone_size: few; d_call: -; v_call: TRBV20-1; cdr3_aa: CSASDRRTFGNEQFF; cdr3_nt: TGCAGTGCTAGTGATCGTAGGACTTTTGGGAATGAGCAGTTCTTC
j_call: TRBJ2-3; clone_size: few; d_call: TRBD1; v_call: TRBV12-3/TRBV12-4; cdr3_aa: CASSSGTARKDTQYF; cdr3_nt: TGTGCCAGCAGTTCCGGGACAGCGAGGAAAGATACGCAGTATTTT
j_call: TRBJ2-5; clone_size: few; d_call: -; v_call: TRBV7-3; cdr3_aa: CASSRSLQETQYF; cdr3_nt: TGTGCCAGCAGTCGCAGCCTCCAAGAGACCCAGTACTTC
j_call: TRBJ2-3; clone_size: many; d_call: -; v_call: TRBV28; cdr3_aa: CAGRRGGTDTQYF; cdr3_nt: TGTGCCGGCAGGCGGGGCGGCACAGATACGCAGTATTTT
j_call: TRBJ2-1; clone_size: -; d_call: -; v_call: TRBV5-1; cdr3_aa: CASTTVGGGPGEQFF; cdr3_nt: TGCGCCAGCACCACGGTGGGGGGGGGGCCGGGAGAGCAGTTCTTC
j_call: TRBJ2-3; clone_size: -; d_call: TRBD2; v_call: TRBV12-3/TRBV12-4; cdr3_aa: CASSPGTRVTYTQYF; cdr3_nt: TGTGCCAGCAGCCCCGGGACTAGGGTCACATATACGCAGTATTTT
j_call: TRBJ2-7; clone_size: many; d_call: -; v_call: TRBV7-8; cdr3_aa: CASSSADSYEQYF; cdr3_nt: TGTGCCAGCAGCTCCGCAGACTCCTACGAGCAGTACTTC
j_call: TRBJ2-3; clone_size: many; d_call: -; v_call: TRBV12-3/TRBV12-4; cdr3_aa: CASRHDSAGPLTDTQYF; cdr3_nt: TGTGCCAGCAGACATGACTCGGCGGGGCCCCTCACAGATACGCAGTATTTT
j_call: TRBJ2-7; clone_size: few; d_call: -; v_call: TRBV20-1; cdr3_aa: CSARNIETGQQYF; cdr3_nt: TGCAGTGCTAGAAACATCGAAACAGGCCAGCAGTACTTC
j_call: TRBJ2-7; clone_size: few; d_call: -; v_call: TRBV27; cdr3_aa: CASSPWVGQGSYEQYF; cdr3_nt: TGTGCCAGCAGTCCATGGGTGGGTCAGGGCTCCTACGAGCAGTACTTC
j_call: TRBJ2-6; clone_size: few; d_call: TRBD1; v_call: TRBV20-1; cdr3_aa: CSARGWTGTGSGANVLTF; cdr3_nt: TGCAGTGCTAGAGGATGGACAGGGACCGGCTCTGGGGCCAACGTCCTGACTTTC
j_call: TRBJ2-3; clone_size: -; d_call: TRBD2; v_call: TRBV27; cdr3_aa: CASRPSREGADTQYF; cdr3_nt: TGTGCCAGCCGACCTTCGCGGGAGGGCGCAGATACGCAGTATTTT
j_call: TRBJ2-7; clone_size: once; d_call: TRBD2; v_call: TRBV11-2; cdr3_aa: CASSLVPGGAYEQYF; cdr3_nt: TGTGCCAGCAGCTTAGTTCCGGGAGGGGCCTACGAGCAGTACTTC
j_call: TRBJ1-2; clone_size: many; d_call: -; v_call: TRBV6-2/TRBV6-3; cdr3_aa: CASTIGSGNYGYTF; cdr3_nt: TGTGCCAGCACCATCGGGAGCGGCAACTATGGCTACACCTTC
j_call: TRBJ2-1; clone_size: few; d_call: -; v_call: TRBV9; cdr3_aa: CASSVRGAHEQFF; cdr3_nt: TGTGCCAGCAGCGTAAGGGGGGCCCATGAGCAGTTCTTC
j_call: TRBJ1-2; clone_size: -; d_call: TRBD1; v_call: TRBV10-3; cdr3_aa: CAISGTTGNGYTF; cdr3_nt: TGTGCCATCAGTGGTACGACAGGGAATGGCTACACCTTC
j_call: TRBJ2-7; clone_size: few; d_call: TRBD2; v_call: TRBV9; cdr3_aa: CASSIGLAGAYEQYF; cdr3_nt: TGTGCCAGCAGCATCGGACTAGCGGGGGCCTACGAGCAGTACTTC
j_call: TRBJ2-3; clone_size: once; d_call: TRBD1; v_call: TRBV5-1; cdr3_aa: CASSIRTGMKPTQYF; cdr3_nt: TGCGCCAGCAGCATACGGACAGGGATGAAGCCTACGCAGTATTTT
j_call: TRBJ2-1; clone_size: -; d_call: -; v_call: TRBV20-1; cdr3_aa: CSASARLNEQFF; cdr3_nt: TGCAGTGCTAGTGCCCGCCTGAATGAGCAGTTCTTC
j_call: TRBJ2-2; clone_size: many; d_call: TRBD2; v_call: TRBV7-9; cdr3_aa: CASSSLAGGRTGELFF; cdr3_nt: TGTGCCAGCAGCTCTCTAGCGGGGGGGCGCACCGGGGAGCTGTTTTTT
j_call: TRBJ1-2; clone_size: -; d_call: -; v_call: TRBV29-1; cdr3_aa: CSVESLRHYGYTF; cdr3_nt: TGCAGCGTTGAGAGCCTAAGGCACTATGGCTACACCTTC
j_call: TRBJ1-2; clone_size: -; d_call: -; v_call: TRBV20-1; cdr3_aa: CSAPRLQNGYTF; cdr3_nt: TGCAGTGCTCCCCGTCTACAGAATGGCTACACCTTC
j_call: TRBJ2-5; clone_size: -; d_call: TRBD1; v_call: TRBV2; cdr3_aa: CASQTQDRFQETQYF; cdr3_nt: TGTGCCAGCCAAACTCAGGACAGGTTCCAAGAGACCCAGTACTTC
j_call: TRBJ2-5; clone_size: few; d_call: TRBD1; v_call: TRBV5-1; cdr3_aa: CASSSKGGTGVRETQYF; cdr3_nt: TGCGCCAGCAGCTCCAAAGGGGGGACAGGGGTACGAGAGACCCAGTACTTC
j_call: TRBJ2-1; clone_size: few; d_call: -; v_call: TRBV12-3/TRBV12-4; cdr3_aa: CASSPAGYLSYNEQFF; cdr3_nt: TGTGCCAGCAGTCCGGCGGGGTACCTCTCCTACAATGAGCAGTTCTTC